The source of this T cell receptor beta chain is a study of human T cells and chemical hapten exposure (dated by TCRdb to the early 2020s). With regard to the full study: For sensitization, 2% DPC in acetone was applied to a roughly 2 cm by roughly 2 cm area of upper inner arm skin. Patients additionally received weekly therapeutic DPC doses to the scalp throughout the approximately 25-week study period. Patch testing on the upper back used Finn chambers containing 0.01% DPC, with scoring done after 6 days according to International Contact Dermatitis Research Group standards. Most of the patients in the cohort were female, and the cohort covered alopecia areata with under or over 50% scalp involvement, alopecia totalis and alopecia universalis. The libraries were sequenced as a pool, and the TCR yield per sample differed mostly because of small variations in library volumes within the pool. Peripheral blood TCR repertoire changes were tracked in vivo in alopecia patients during primary and secondary sensitization to the hapten diphenylcyclopropenone (DPC). Blood was sampled from patients pre-sensitization (week 0) and at 2, 6 and about 24 weeks after DPC sensitization. Twenty-nine alopecia patients gave blood for TCR sequencing at one to four time points (pre-sensitization, 2, 6 and 24 weeks). Broader findings and caveats from the paper: Because every patient had alopecia, a presumed autoimmune disease, the patients' immune response might differ from that of healthy individuals. Repeated subsampling changed both the strength of the expansion versus patch-test correlation and the threshold at which the correlation became significant. No change with DPC sensitization was found in the number of TCRs above 1 in 1000 frequency, and no evidence of global repertoire structure alterations was found. A positive correlation was found between the number of PT1 expanded TCRs and patch test score, with significance reached at thresholds 8, 16 and 32 but not 4. Significantly more large CDR3 similarity clusters were formed by expanded TCRs than by pre-sensitization or healthy control sets, consistent with antigen-driven responses.

The germline V gene encodes CDR1 SGHRS and CDR2 YFSETQ. V is shortened by 4 bases, J by 5 bases, and the region joining them spans 13 bases. Spanning cysteine to phenylalanine, the CDR3 consists of 14 amino acids. Only CDR3 DNA is held: 42 bases, read in frame from base 1. This clonotype was detected only a few times. Its target antigen remains unknown. Per-base qualities were not stored, and no clone one base away is much larger. The protocol used for the library was RACE. Sequencer: NextSeq 500. Library preparation attached unique molecular identifiers to individual cDNA molecules for quantitative, reproducible TCR counting. From each blood RNA sample, both TCR alpha and TCR beta chains were sequenced. Per the source publication's procedure: Samples had a median of about 90,000 TCRs, with a range from roughly 20,000 to 690,600. V, J and CDR3 annotation of the TCR reads was performed with the Decombinator software suite. To make PS versus PT1 abundance plots, every sample was subsampled to the same number of TCRs (28,000). Expanded TCRs were defined as absent before sensitization and observed at least eight times at the 2-week time point. The public reads were quality trimmed at Q25 with fastp and then assembled into clones with MiXCR by TCRdb, keeping productive beta chains. When rows share a CDR3 protein, they turn into one entry using the most common DNA and genes. TCRdb's processing, not the study's, gives the V and J calls here. The sample table lists 350,000 to 400,000 distinct CDR3 sequences, about 6.9% of them with a count of one. In total, the top ten clones hold about 5.6% of the sample.

Read against the paper, the sample's time point label means: patch test 2, 6 weeks after DPC sensitization. The label giving this sample's treatment or condition can be read as: therapeutic diphenylcyclopropenone sensitization with weekly scalp DPC. At every patch-test visit, the blood draw took place before the patch test was put on. Eligible patients were aged 18 to 70, diagnosed with alopecia, deemed suitable for DPC therapy, and excluded if pregnant. Total RNA was extracted from unfractionated whole blood that had been collected in Tempus Blood RNA tubes. This TCR was recovered from a woman aged 18-29 years with alopecia areata. Some clones in this sample may be carry-over from other donors' samples. The V and J genes are TRBV5-1 and TRBJ2-1; tentative D gene TRBD2, with 6 bases matching. The sample consisted of whole blood, taken in connection with sensitization to the hapten diphenylcyclopropenone (DPC). CDR3 region: CASSPQTSNNEQFF. The DNA sequence follows: TGCGCCAGCAGCCCACAGACTAGTAACAATGAGCAGTTCTTC.